This T cell receptor beta chain emerged from a study of CD8 T cells in ankylosing spondylitis. For TCR beta, libraries came from quantitative 5'-RACE with molecular barcodes. Via MiXCR, TCRdb re-called the 5' RACE reads, giving one row per CDR3 protein. The table shows 200,000 or so distinct CDR3 sequences, with approximately 12% occurring only once. A remark on this clonotype: Its antigen is still unknown. A much larger clone differs from this one at a single base, so this may be a read error.

Study-level findings and limits: Seemingly distinctive of ankylosing spondylitis blood was a TCR beta motif formed by eight highly homologous variants.

The TCR was taken from a female donor with ankylosing spondylitis or in good health (not recorded which). Sequenced sample: blood, either unsorted or a sorted T cell fraction (not recorded which).

CDR3 DNA sequence: TGCAGCGGCGAGCCTGCCTTCACAGATACGCAGTATTTT. Translated, it gives CSGEPAFTDTQYF. The chain carries TRBV29-1 and TRBJ2-3; D unclear. Germline lookup yields CDR1 SQVTM and CDR2 ANQGSEA. The CDR3 is made up of 13 amino acids. The V and J ends lost 7 bases and 2 bases respectively, with 13 bases between them.